Listed below are T cell receptor beta chains from one sample, sequenced in a study of blood T cells in healthy people across ages. TCRdb re-analysed the 5' RACE reads in MiXCR, keeping a single row per CDR3 protein. The data show about 800,000 distinct CDR3 sequences, 25% seen once. Another study also made use of these data, one on T cells of mothers and their children.

The sequenced sample was blood. Source of these receptors: a boy aged 5-17 years in good health. The CDR3 runs from the conserved cysteine through the conserved F or W. D genes are given only for firm matches. Clone size appears in some rows only: once, few, many, or a class for an expanded clone.

15	TRBV6-5	-	-	TRBJ2-5	CASSYSRDTQETQYF	TGTGCCAGCAGTTACTCGAGGGACACCCAAGAGACCCAGTACTTC
15	TRBV4-3	-	few	TRBJ2-1	CASSQEVITYNEQFF	TGCGCCAGCAGCCAAGAGGTTATCACCTACAATGAGCAGTTCTTC
15	TRBV3-1	-	-	TRBJ2-2	CASSQERRHTGELFF	TGTGCCAGCAGCCAAGAGAGACGCCACACCGGGGAGCTGTTTTTT
16	TRBV7-2	-	-	TRBJ1-5	CASSLGGGFGNQPQHF	TGTGCCAGCAGCTTAGGTGGAGGGTTCGGCAATCAGCCCCAGCATTTT
15	TRBV20-1	-	few	TRBJ1-5	CSARVQEYSNQPQHF	TGCAGTGCTAGAGTACAGGAATATAGCAATCAGCCCCAGCATTTT
13	TRBV9	-	-	TRBJ2-3	CASSAISTDTQYF	TGTGCCAGCAGCGCCATAAGCACAGATACGCAGTATTTT
18	TRBV10-3	-	few	TRBJ2-1	CAISWGGRYFSSYNEQFF	TGTGCCATCAGCTGGGGCGGCCGGTATTTTAGCTCCTACAATGAGCAGTTCTTC
13	TRBV12-3/TRBV12-4	TRBD1	-	TRBJ2-3	CASRTGGTDAQYF	TGTGCCAGCAGAACAGGGGGAACAGATGCGCAATATTTT
15	TRBV7-9	TRBD1	few	TRBJ2-4	CASSLGGQGINIQYF	TGTGCCAGCAGCTTAGGGGGACAGGGGATAAACATTCAGTACTTC
17	TRBV6-2/TRBV6-3	-	few	TRBJ2-5	CASSYSKANAYQETQYF	TGTGCCAGCAGTTACTCGAAGGCTAACGCGTACCAAGAGACCCAGTACTTC
13	TRBV12-3/TRBV12-4	-	-	TRBJ2-7	CASSFGGPGEQYF	TGTGCCAGCAGTTTTGGGGGGCCAGGGGAGCAGTACTTC
16	TRBV9	TRBD1	-	TRBJ1-1	CASSGGQRAMNTEAFF	TGTGCCAGCAGCGGGGGACAGCGGGCAATGAACACTGAAGCTTTCTTT
16	TRBV10-2	TRBD2	-	TRBJ2-5	CASNGLAGGGQGTQYF	TGCGCCAGCAACGGACTAGCGGGAGGGGGGCAGGGGACCCAGTACTTC
19	TRBV7-2	TRBD2	once	TRBJ2-7	CASSLPYGLVRGKDYEQYF	TGTGCCAGCAGCCTACCCTATGGACTAGTCCGCGGAAAAGACTACGAGCAGTACTTC
13	TRBV20-1	TRBD1	-	TRBJ1-1	CSATKDRGTEAFF	TGCAGTGCGACGAAGGACAGGGGGACTGAAGCTTTCTTT
14	TRBV12-3/TRBV12-4	TRBD1	few	TRBJ2-7	CASRNRDREDEQYF	TGTGCCAGCAGAAACCGGGACAGGGAGGACGAGCAGTACTTC
14	TRBV12-3/TRBV12-4	-	few	TRBJ1-1	CASSLFLGDLRQTF	TGTGCCAGCAGTTTATTTCTGGGTGACCTAAGACAGACATTT
16	TRBV6-2/TRBV6-3	-	-	TRBJ2-1	CASRGDIPSSYNEQFF	TGTGCCAGCAGGGGGGACATACCGAGCTCCTACAATGAGCAGTTCTTC
17	TRBV20-1	-	-	TRBJ2-1	CSARDKSLGSKYNEQFF	TGCAGTGCTAGAGATAAGTCGCTCGGGAGTAAGTACAATGAGCAGTTCTTC
15	TRBV4-1	-	-	TRBJ2-3	CASSQASLTTDTQYF	TGCGCCAGCAGCCAAGCGTCCTTAACCACAGATACGCAGTATTTT
16	TRBV7-9	-	-	TRBJ2-7	CASNPFYLGGGNEQYF	TGTGCCAGCAATCCGTTCTACCTCGGAGGGGGGAACGAGCAGTACTTC
14	TRBV5-5	-	-	TRBJ2-1	CASSLGVENNEQFF	TGTGCCAGCAGCTTGGGCGTAGAAAACAATGAGCAGTTCTTC
16	TRBV6-2/TRBV6-3	-	few	TRBJ2-1	CASSDTGTDSYNEQFF	TGTGCCAGCAGCGACACCGGGACCGACTCCTACAATGAGCAGTTCTTC
16	TRBV2	-	-	TRBJ2-1	CASTAGPNPSYNEQFF	TGTGCCAGCACCGCCGGCCCTAACCCGTCCTACAATGAGCAGTTCTTC
14	TRBV5-1	TRBD2	few	TRBJ2-5	CASSLEGLEETQYF	TGCGCCAGCAGCTTGGAGGGACTAGAAGAGACCCAGTACTTC
11	TRBV6-2/TRBV6-3	-	few	TRBJ2-4	CASTLGGDQYF	TGTGCCAGCACCCTGGGCGGGGATCAGTACTTC
16	TRBV5-1	TRBD2	few	TRBJ2-3	CASSLVPAGGRSSQYF	TGCGCCAGCAGCTTGGTTCCAGCGGGGGGGCGTTCGTCGCAGTATTTT
13	TRBV7-8	-	-	TRBJ2-7	CASSHGYYYEQYF	TGTGCCAGCAGCCACGGGTATTACTACGAGCAGTACTTC
13	TRBV6-6	-	-	TRBJ1-2	CASSWEGDFGYTF	TGTGCCAGCAGCTGGGAGGGCGATTTTGGCTACACCTTC
16	TRBV12-3/TRBV12-4	TRBD1	few	TRBJ1-5	CASSFIGGWGNQPQHF	TGTGCCAGCAGTTTCATAGGGGGCTGGGGCAATCAGCCCCAGCATTTT
11	TRBV27	-	few	TRBJ2-7	CAVQGTYEQYF	TGTGCCGTACAGGGTACGTACGAGCAGTACTTC
14	TRBV6-5	-	-	TRBJ1-4	CASSPWRGNEKLFF	TGTGCCAGCAGTCCCTGGCGGGGTAATGAAAAACTGTTTTTT
16	TRBV28	TRBD1	few	TRBJ1-2	CATDVDPGGRGYGYTF	TGTGCCACCGATGTGGACCCAGGGGGCCGAGGTTATGGCTACACCTTC
14	TRBV7-9	TRBD1	-	TRBJ2-7	CASSFGTEVGEQYF	TGTGCCAGCAGCTTCGGGACAGAGGTCGGCGAGCAGTACTTC
16	TRBV7-2	TRBD2	few	TRBJ2-5	CASSPRSGGVQETQYF	TGTGCCAGCAGCCCCCGCAGCGGGGGGGTACAAGAGACCCAGTACTTC
17	TRBV5-5	TRBD2	-	TRBJ2-3	CASSWGGVGVSTDTQYF	TGTGCCAGCAGCTGGGGGGGGGTGGGGGTGAGCACAGATACGCAGTATTTT
16	TRBV29-1	TRBD1	few	TRBJ2-5	CSVDRGPLFTQETQYF	TGCAGCGTTGACAGGGGGCCACTTTTCACTCAAGAGACCCAGTACTTC
14	TRBV7-2	TRBD2	-	TRBJ2-7	CARELAGTSYEQYF	TGTGCCAGGGAACTAGCGGGGACCTCCTACGAGCAGTACTTC
14	TRBV19	TRBD2	few	TRBJ2-5	CASSSGGIQETQYF	TGTGCCAGTAGCTCCGGGGGGATCCAAGAGACCCAGTACTTC
15	TRBV4-3	TRBD2	-	TRBJ2-3	CASSQGGGSTDTQYF	TGCGCCAGCAGCCAAGGCGGGGGTAGCACAGATACGCAGTATTTT
12	TRBV7-8	-	few	TRBJ2-1	CASSFAINEQFF	TGTGCCAGCAGCTTCGCCATAAATGAGCAGTTCTTC
15	TRBV12-3/TRBV12-4	TRBD2	many	TRBJ2-1	CASSLGTSENNEQFF	TGTGCCAGCAGTTTGGGGACTAGCGAAAACAATGAGCAGTTCTTC
15	TRBV4-1	-	-	TRBJ1-5	CASSHRVDSNQPQHF	TGCGCCAGCAGCCACCGGGTGGATAGCAATCAGCCCCAGCATTTT